This T cell receptor beta chain was found in a study of blood T cell repertoires in COVID-19. Study as a whole: The United States, Italy and Spain were the sources of the acute and convalescent COVID-19 samples.

As handled by the study authors: Nucleated cell counts were estimated from reference gene primer amplification. Only in-frame clones appear in the TCRdb table, and some are missing; sequencing was by immunoSEQ multiplex PCR. Clone size and V and J calls were adopted from that table, with D and trimming inferred from the DNA. The sample has roughly 200,000 clones; around nine tenths are singletons. This CDR3 spans 16 amino acids. Germline V CDR1 and CDR2: SGHTS, YDEGEE. The trim removed 2 bases at V and 4 bases at J, leaving 9 bases unmatched. Sample: peripheral blood. The origin of this receptor is a man aged 55 to 70 who had recovered from COVID-19. This chain links TRBV5-8 with TRBJ2-3, with 8 nucleotides matching TRBD2. The CDR3 here is CASSFFAGGAADTQYF. DNA of the CDR3: TGTGCCAGCAGCTTTTTCGCCGGGGGGGCAGCAGATACGCAGTATTTT.